This passage covers 8 T cell receptor beta chains from one sample sequenced in a study of a mutant IDH1 vaccine in newly diagnosed glioma. These receptors have no known antigen. Assay used: immunoSEQ multiplex PCR; TCRdb lists only in-frame clones, some missing. The sample lists tens of thousands of clones, roughly nine tenths seen once, with about 2.4% in the top ten. Specified time point: week 11, during vaccination. Each dose delivered 300 ug of mutant IDH1 20-mer peptide subcutaneously with imiquimod. The source material was PBMCs, sampled from a glioma patient whose treatment included an IDH1 peptide vaccine. These receptors were obtained from a man aged 50 or older with glioma.

The table lists this clone with a few counts. V is TRBV30 and J is TRBJ1-5; 11 positions match TRBD1. The J segment lost 4 bases and the V segment lost 5 bases, leaving 10 bases of the junction unmatched. The CDR3 spans 16 residues. Germline CDR1 and CDR2: GTSNPN and SVGIG (reference sequence). This CDR3 is CAWGPGQGGLNQPQHF. CDR3 in DNA: TGTGCCTGGGGCCCGGGACAGGGGGGATTGAATCAGCCCCAGCATTTT.

This chain uses TRBV5-1 with TRBJ2-3; no reliable D call. Germline CDR1 and CDR2: SGHRS and YFSETQ. Deletions cut 4 bases from V and 2 bases from J, with 8 bases between. This CDR3 has 13 amino acids. The CDR3, as DNA: TGCGCCAGCAGCGACGGGTCCACAGATACGCAGTATTTT. Protein: CASSDGSTDTQYF.

The rearrangement joins TRBV7-9 to TRBJ1-2, with D possibly matching TRBD1 (5 bases). The CDR3 length is 13 residues. V was pared by 2 bases and J by 6 bases, with 10 bases between. In germline, CDR1 is SEHNR, CDR2 FQNEAQ (reference sequence). The CDR3 loop is CASSLRGDHGYTF. The DNA for the CDR3 is TGTGCCAGCAGCTTAAGAGGGGATCATGGCTACACCTTC.

The V call is TRBV18, the J call TRBJ1-1; no reliable D call. There are 15 residues in the CDR3. Germline lookup yields CDR1 KGHSH and CDR2 LQKENI. Trimming cost V 0 bases and J 6 bases, with 14 bases left between them. The CDR3 nucleotides read TGTGCCAGCTCACCACCCGGCCCGATTAAGTCTGAAGCTTTCTTT. Encoded protein: CASSPPGPIKSEAFF.

This chain connects TRBV11-2 to TRBJ1-1, with 10 nucleotides matching TRBD1. The germline V gene has CDR1 SGHAT and CDR2 FQNNGV. The CDR3 length is 15 residues. V shed 5 bases and J 8 bases; nucleotides not matched to a gene: 11. The CDR3 bases are TGTGCCAGCAGCCGGGACAGGGGCGCCGCCCAGGAAGCTTTCTTT. This encodes CASSRDRGAAQEAFF.

V and J are TRBV18 and TRBJ1-2; unclear D gene. The CDR3 loop spans 15 amino acids. The germline V gene encodes CDR1 KGHSH and CDR2 LQKENI. Trimming left V 2 bases short and J 1 base short, with 11 bases between. CDR3 in amino acids: CASSPSSEVNYGYTF. As DNA, the CDR3 is TGTGCCAGCTCACCAAGTTCAGAAGTTAACTATGGCTACACCTTC. Based on the CDR3 plus reference TRBV18 and TRBJ1-2, the full variable domain is NAGVMQNPRHLVRRRGQEARLRCSPMKGHSHVYWYRQLPEEGLKFMVYLQKENIIDESGMPKERFSAEFPKEGPSILRIQQVVRGDSAAYFCASSPSSEVNYGYTFGSGTRLTVV.

This clone appeared a single time. The CDR3: CSVERQGRNYGYTF. The CDR3 nucleotides read TGCAGCGTTGAAAGGCAGGGGAGAAACTATGGCTACACCTTC. V and J are TRBV29-1 and TRBJ1-2, with TRBD1 as a possible D gene (6 bases). Trimming pared 2 bases from V and 2 bases from J, leaving 12 bases between. The CDR3 extends over 14 amino acids. Germline values: CDR1 SQVTM, CDR2 ANQGSEA.

The V gene is TRBV4-2, the J gene TRBJ2-6, with D possibly matching TRBD1 (5 bases). The germline V gene encodes CDR1 LGHNA and CDR2 YNFKEQ. The V and J ends lost 1 base and 0 bases respectively, with 13 bases between them. The length of the CDR3 is 18 residues. Written as DNA, the CDR3 is TGTGCCAGCAGCCAAGGTCAGGGAACCCTCTCTGGGGCCAACGTCCTGACTTTC. It encodes CASSQGQGTLSGANVLTF.